This T cell receptor beta chain derives from a study of beta chain features in type 1 diabetes. It was one heparinised blood draw, averaging around 120 mL, that each donor gave. Sorting gave populations that all exceeded 95% purity. cDNA synthesis used the whole RNA isolate, giving expressed TCRB sequences. Only in-frame clones appear in the TCRdb table, and some are missing; sequencing was by immunoSEQ multiplex PCR. The sample shows hundreds of thousands of clones, 8% of them seen only once. CDR1 is SEHNR and CDR2 is FQNEAQ in the germline V gene (reference sequence). The CDR3 extends over 15 amino acids. V trimming: 3 bases; J trimming: 6 bases; junction bases outside the gene matches: 7.

Sequenced input: central memory CD4+ T cells from blood. The sequence was obtained from a young woman in good health. The V gene is TRBV7-9, the J gene TRBJ2-3; 9 bases are a match to TRBD2. CDR3 protein: CASSFILAGGDTQYF. The CDR3 DNA follows: TGTGCCAGCAGCTTTATACTAGCGGGTGGCGATACGCAGTATTTT.